This paragraph covers one T cell receptor (beta chain) sequence. Its antigen remains unidentified. These data come from a study of identical twins. TCRdb re-derived calls from the 5' RACE reads in MiXCR, one entry per CDR3 protein. Of hundreds of thousands of distinct CDR3 sequences in the sample, around 24% were seen once. Study-wide results and caveats: There was more out-of-frame TCR alpha sharing in monozygotic twins than models estimated. Weaker excess twin sharing was observed in beta out-of-frame sequences.

V lost 5 bases and J lost 6, with 13 bases in between. This CDR3 is built from 13 residues. CDR1 and CDR2 from the germline V gene are SEHNR and FQNEAQ (reference sequence). The same data also went into a second study, on yellow fever vaccine responses in identical twins.

The sample comprised CD4+ T cells sorted from blood. This clonotype originated in a woman aged 18-30 years in good health. V is TRBV7-9 and J is TRBJ1-1, with a possible D match to TRBD1 (5 bases). CDR3 sequence: CASSETGIAEAFF. Here the CDR3 DNA reads TGTGCCAGCAGCGAAACAGGAATCGCTGAAGCTTTCTTT.